These 25 T cell receptor beta chains were all obtained from the same sample, sequenced in a study of early T cells in non-severe SARS-CoV-2 infection. TCRdb reprocessed the 5' RACE reads via MiXCR and lists one record per CDR3 protein. In the table there are about 53,000 distinct CDR3 sequences, approximately 12% of which are singletons. The starting material was whole blood, obtained at baseline. The receptors derive from an adult who was a healthcare worker with PCR-confirmed SARS-CoV-2 infection or an uninfected control (not recorded which).

This clonotype has a handful of counts. The chain links TRBV28 to TRBJ2-3; the D is unclear. The V and J ends lost 3 bases and 6 bases respectively, with 7 bases between them. Germline CDR1 reads MDHEN; CDR2 reads SYDVKM. CDR3 size: 12 residues. CDR3 loop: CASSLEGDTQYF. The CDR3 bases are TGTGCCAGCAGTTTGGAAGGGGATACGCAGTATTTT.

This clonotype occurred a few times. The chain recombines TRBV4-3 with TRBJ2-1; D possibly uses TRBD1 or TRBD2 (6 bases each). The V gene lost 0 bases and the J gene lost 1 base, with 13 bases spanning the gap. The germline CDR1 and CDR2 sequences are LGHNA and YSLEER. CDR3 length equals 17 residues. CDR3 protein: CASSQEFTGTSYNEQFF. The CDR3 nucleotides are TGCGCCAGCAGCCAAGAGTTTACAGGGACTTCCTACAATGAGCAGTTCTTC.

This clonotype was recorded at least ten times. The chain couples TRBV7-9 to TRBJ2-3; the D gene could be TRBD1 or TRBD2 (5 bases each). Germline CDR1 and CDR2: SEHNR and FQNEAQ (reference sequence). Deletions cut 11 bases from V and 3 bases from J, with 9 bases between. This CDR3 is built from 11 residues. CDR3 protein: CAGGATDTQYF. In DNA, the CDR3 is TGTGCCGGGGGAGCTACAGATACGCAGTATTTT.

V is TRBV7-9 and J is TRBJ2-1; D gene unclear. Trimming pared 5 bases from V and 9 bases from J, leaving 8 bases between. The CDR3 runs 11 residues. Germline assignment: CDR1 SEHNR and CDR2 FQNEAQ (reference sequence). In nucleotides, the CDR3 is TGTGCCAGCAGCCCGCGGCGTGAGCAGTTCTTC. Amino acid sequence: CASSPRREQFF.

This clonotype occurred many times. This chain links TRBV20-1 with TRBJ2-7; D is possibly TRBD2 (7 bases). V lost 0 bases to trimming and J lost 3 bases, with 15 bases between them. Germline V gene sequence: CDR1 DFQATT, CDR2 SNEGSKA (reference sequence). The CDR3 spans 15 residues. The CDR3 here is CSARDPPGGRYEQYF. CDR3 sequence (DNA): TGCAGTGCTAGAGATCCCCCGGGGGGCCGCTACGAGCAGTACTTC.

The CDR3 loop is CSADRTEGLETQYF. CDR3 DNA: TGCAGTGCTGATCGGACGGAGGGGTTGGAGACCCAGTACTTC. The chain employs TRBV20-1 and TRBJ2-5; D perhaps matches TRBD2 (6 bases). V was trimmed by 5 bases and J by 5 bases, leaving 18 bases between them. The CDR3 extends over 14 amino acids. Germline CDR1 DFQATT, CDR2 SNEGSKA (reference sequence).

V usage is TRBV5-4 and J usage is TRBJ2-3; 13 bases map to TRBD2. J was trimmed by 4 bases and V by 3 bases; bases with no gene match: 8. This CDR3 has 17 amino acids. Looked up from germline, CDR1 is SGHNT and CDR2 is YYREEE (reference sequence). The CDR3 nucleotides are TGTGCCAGCAGCTCTAGGACTAGCGGGAGTACAGCAGATACGCAGTATTTT. Its protein is CASSSRTSGSTADTQYF.

The gene calls are TRBV7-2 and TRBJ2-1; 10 bases align to TRBD2. The CDR3 extends over 19 amino acids. V was clipped by 0 bases and J by 9 bases; unmatched bases: 17. Germline V gives CDR1 SGHTA, CDR2 FQGNSA. This CDR3 reads CASSLAYAASGRVPSEQFF. CDR3 coding DNA: TGTGCCAGCAGCTTAGCCTACGCGGCTAGCGGGAGAGTCCCCAGTGAGCAGTTCTTC.

This clonotype was seen a few times. J is TRBJ1-1 and V is TRBV5-1; D is unclear. V lost 1 base to trimming and J lost 0 bases, with 4 bases between them. This CDR3 is 13 amino acids long. Germline V gene sequence: CDR1 SGHRS, CDR2 YFSETQ. The CDR3 region has the DNA TGCGCCAGCAGCTTGAGTATGAACACTGAAGCTTTCTTT. It codes for CASSLSMNTEAFF.

This clonotype was picked up many times. The chain uses TRBV7-9 and TRBJ1-2; 7 bases align to TRBD1. The trim removed 2 bases at V and 3 bases at J, leaving 0 bases unmatched. Germline CDR1 and CDR2: SEHNR and FQNEAQ (reference sequence). The CDR3 runs to 13 residues. The CDR3 here is CASSLTGDYGYTF. The DNA of the CDR3 is TGTGCCAGCAGCTTAACAGGGGACTATGGCTACACCTTC.

The V and J genes are TRBV19 and TRBJ1-2; 8 bases fit TRBD1. V gave up 5 bases and J gave up 4 bases; unmatched junction bases: 6. The germline V gene encodes CDR1 LNHDA and CDR2 SQIVND (reference sequence). This CDR3 region has 14 residues. The CDR3 loop is CASSVGQGGYGYTF. CDR3 in DNA: TGTGCCAGTAGTGTCGGACAGGGAGGCTATGGCTACACCTTC.

This clonotype was seen a handful of times. This chain uses TRBV6-4 with TRBJ2-3; D uncertain. V was trimmed by 6 bases and J by 0 bases, leaving 10 bases between them. CDR3 length: 14 residues. The V gene's germline CDR1 is MRHNA and CDR2 SNTAGT. CDR3 protein: CASSVSESTDTQYF. In DNA form, the CDR3 reads TGTGCCAGCAGCGTTAGTGAGAGCACAGATACGCAGTATTTT.

The table lists this clonotype with a few counts. The chain has TRBV6-1 and TRBJ2-2; TRBD2 agrees at 9 bases. Germline V gene lookup returns CDR1 MNHNS and CDR2 SASEGT. The ends lost 2 bases at V and 5 bases at J; junction bases unmatched: 3. CDR3 length: 15 amino acids. CDR3 residues: CASSEMAGGTGELFF. DNA for the CDR3: TGTGCCAGCAGTGAAATGGCGGGAGGGACCGGGGAGCTGTTTTTT.

This clonotype was observed many times. This chain joins TRBV10-1 and TRBJ2-5; 10 positions agree with TRBD2. Trimming cost V 5 bases and J 4 bases; bases outside gene matches: 4. Per germline, CDR1 WNHNN and CDR2 SYGVQD (reference sequence). The CDR3 is made up of 14 amino acids. The CDR3 DNA reads TGCGCCAGCAGTCCCGGGACTAGCGTAGAGACCCAGTACTTC. Its translation is CASSPGTSVETQYF.

This clonotype showed up just a few times. The CDR3 DNA sequence: TGCGCCAGCAGCCAAGTTGCGGGGGGCACAGATACGCAGTATTTT. Residues: CASSQVAGGTDTQYF. The chain combines TRBV4-1 with TRBJ2-3, with 7 positions matching TRBD2. In germline, CDR1 is MGHRA, CDR2 YSYEKL. The CDR3 sequence is 15 residues long. After removal of 1 base from V and 1 base from J, the junction contained 2 bases not matched to a gene.

J is TRBJ2-7 and V is TRBV18; D call uncertain. V was pared by 0 bases and J by 4 bases, with 7 bases between. CDR3 length: 13 amino acids. Germline V gene lookup returns CDR1 KGHSH and CDR2 LQKENI. The CDR3 region has the DNA TGTGCCAGCTCACCACCGGGCATGTACGAGCAGTACTTC. This sequence encodes CASSPPGMYEQYF. The entire variable domain, with the rest obtained from reference TRBV18 and TRBJ2-7, is as follows: NAGVMQNPRHLVRRRGQEARLRCSPMKGHSHVYWYRQLPEEGLKFMVYLQKENIIDESGMPKERFSAEFPKEGPSILRIQQVVRGDSAAYFCASSPPGMYEQYFGPGTRLTVT.

This clonotype was picked up a small number of times. The chain joins TRBV6-2 or TRBV6-3 to TRBJ2-1; a weak D match, TRBD2 (5 bases). V gave up 6 bases and J gave up 3 bases, with 15 bases separating them. CDR1 is MNHEY and CDR2 is SVGEGT in the germline V gene. The CDR3 loop spans 15 amino acids. CDR3 loop: CASSRPAVNYNEQFF. The DNA of the CDR3 is TGTGCCAGCAGCCGCCCAGCGGTTAACTACAATGAGCAGTTCTTC.

This clonotype showed up many times. The rearrangement links TRBV19 to TRBJ1-2; TRBD1 matches 7 bases. With 6 bases clipped from V and 7 bases from J, the junction kept 5 bases outside the gene matches. This CDR3 comprises 12 residues. In germline, CDR1 is LNHDA, CDR2 SQIVND (reference sequence). CDR3 bases: TGTGCCAGTAGATCAGGGGGACTTGGCTACACCTTC. The encoded protein is CASRSGGLGYTF.

The chain joins TRBV5-4 to TRBJ2-7, with D possibly TRBD2 on 6 matching bases. The CDR3 is 13 residues long. Trimming pared 1 base from V and 4 bases from J, leaving 9 bases between. Looked up from germline, CDR1 is SGHNT and CDR2 is YYREEE (reference sequence). The CDR3 region has the DNA TGTGCCAGCAGCTTGAACGGGGGTTACGAGCAGTACTTC. Translated, it gives CASSLNGGYEQYF.

The genes are TRBV11-2 and TRBJ2-7; no clear D gene. Germline CDR1 SGHAT, CDR2 FQNNGV. There are 10 residues in the CDR3. Trimming pared 3 bases from V and 7 bases from J, leaving 4 bases between. CDR3 coding DNA: TGTGCCAGCAGCTTGGGGGAGCAGTACTTC. It codes for CASSLGEQYF.

The chain combines TRBV5-4 with TRBJ2-3; 14 bases are shared with TRBD2. Germline lookup yields CDR1 SGHNT and CDR2 YYREEE (reference sequence). The V segment lost 4 bases and the J segment 5 bases; nucleotides outside the gene matches: 6. The CDR3 totals 16 residues. In DNA form, the CDR3 reads TGTGCCAGCAGCCTGACTAGCGGGAGGGCAAGAGATACGCAGTATTTT. Translation: CASSLTSGRARDTQYF.

This clonotype was counted a few times. This rearrangement joins TRBV11-2 to TRBJ2-3; 11 bases agree with TRBD2. V was clipped by 4 bases and J by 4 bases; unmatched bases: 4. Germline V CDR1 and CDR2: SGHAT, FQNNGV. This CDR3 is 15 amino acids long. CDR3 in DNA: TGTGCCAGCAGCTCGACTAGCGGGAACGCAGATACGCAGTATTTT. Amino acid sequence: CASSSTSGNADTQYF.

V gene TRBV27 combines with J gene TRBJ2-1, with D perhaps being TRBD1 or TRBD2 (5 bases each). The CDR3 loop spans 15 amino acids. The ends were cut back, 2 bases at V and 7 bases at J, with 15 bases in the middle. The germline CDR1 and CDR2 sequences are MNHEY and SMNVEV (reference sequence). In nucleotides, the CDR3 is TGTGCCAGCAGTTTAAGGGGTCTAGCAATGAATGAGCAGTTCTTC. Amino acid sequence: CASSLRGLAMNEQFF.

The CDR3 protein is CASSSTPGLAGGLNTGELFF. CDR3 sequence (DNA): TGTGCCAGCAGTTCGACACCGGGACTAGCGGGAGGATTAAACACCGGGGAGCTGTTTTTT. The chain uses TRBV12-3 or TRBV12-4 and TRBJ2-2; 15 nucleotides agree with TRBD2. Trimming cost V 4 bases and J 2 bases; bases outside gene matches: 11. The CDR3 has 20 amino acids.

This clonotype was picked up a small number of times. The chain has TRBV18 and TRBJ2-5; 9 nucleotides agree with TRBD2. Trimming at V came to 2 bases and at J to 5 bases, leaving 3 bases not matched to a gene. The CDR3 consists of 14 residues. Germline loops: CDR1 KGHSH, CDR2 LQKENI. The CDR3 is CASSPGLALETQYF. CDR3 nucleotides: TGTGCCAGCTCACCAGGACTAGCGTTGGAGACCCAGTACTTC. The complete variable domain, with remaining parts taken from reference TRBV18 and TRBJ2-5, reads NAGVMQNPRHLVRRRGQEARLRCSPMKGHSHVYWYRQLPEEGLKFMVYLQKENIIDESGMPKERFSAEFPKEGPSILRIQQVVRGDSAAYFCASSPGLALETQYFGPGTRLLVL.